The 2 T cell receptor beta chains below were found in one sample sequenced in a study of regulatory T cells in long-lasting Graves disease. Indicated time point: persistent/refractory GD, antithyroid drugs over 5 years with positive TRAb. The TCR library was made from RNA that had been extracted from PBMCs in TRIzol. HTBI primers from iRepertoire and Arm-PCR of CDR3 regions yielded the TCR beta libraries. TCRdb used MiXCR to reprocess the multiplex PCR reads, holding one entry per CDR3 protein. The repertoire holds about 660,000 distinct CDR3 sequences, with around 30% as singletons. Sequenced here: peripheral blood mononuclear cells (PBMCs), sampled when the disease was refractory, from a patient treated with antithyroid drugs. These receptors all come from a female donor with Graves disease.

This clonotype was found many times. This chain links TRBV7-6 with TRBJ1-2; 7 bases agree with TRBD1. In germline, CDR1 is SGHVS, CDR2 FNYEAQ. The CDR3 is 16 amino acids. Trimming cost V 4 bases and J 6 bases; bases outside gene matches: 14. The CDR3 is CASSSKTRQGTHGYTF. CDR3 DNA sequence: TGTGCCAGCAGCTCCAAGACCAGACAGGGTACTCATGGCTACACCTTC.

This rearrangement joins TRBV6-1 to TRBJ2-7; 7 nucleotides match TRBD1. Unmatched junction bases numbered 9, after V lost 5 bases and J lost 2 bases. CDR3 length: 15 residues. Germline CDR1 reads MNHNS; CDR2 reads SASEGT. In nucleotides, the CDR3 is TGTGCCAGCAGTAAAGGGGGCGTTTTCCCCTACGAGCAGTACTTC. Translating gives CASSKGGVFPYEQYF.